This is a list of T cell receptor beta chains from one sample in a study of cytomegalovirus exposure and HLA in healthy donors. Produced via immunoSEQ multiplex PCR; TCRdb's table is partial and in-frame only. The sample has 62,000 or so clones; roughly four fifths are singletons. What was sequenced was PBMCs. The receptors were gathered from a man aged 25-45 years in good health and CMV-seronegative. Both conserved end residues are part of each CDR3. The order of the fields is J gene, D gene, V gene, clone size, CDR3 protein, CDR3 DNA. The D gene is left open where the match is weak. A row's size may be missing; if present it is once, few, many or a size class.

j_call: TRBJ2-7
d_call: TRBD2
v_call: TRBV5-4
clone_size: -
cdr3_aa: CASSLGWGGGTYEQYF
cdr3_nt: TGTGCCAGCAGCTTGGGTTGGGGGGGAGGTACCTACGAGCAGTACTTC

j_call: TRBJ2-5
d_call: -
v_call: TRBV4-3
clone_size: -
cdr3_aa: CASSQDSTLRSQETQYF
cdr3_nt: TGCGCCAGCAGCCAAGACAGCACCCTTAGGAGCCAAGAGACCCAGTACTTC

j_call: TRBJ1-1
d_call: -
v_call: TRBV14
clone_size: -
cdr3_aa: CASRHRDNTEAFF
cdr3_nt: TGTGCCAGCAGGCACAGGGATAACACTGAAGCTTTCTTT

j_call: TRBJ2-1
d_call: TRBD2
v_call: TRBV6-5
clone_size: -
cdr3_aa: CASTQAGGPYNEQFF
cdr3_nt: TGTGCCAGCACCCAAGCGGGAGGGCCGTACAATGAGCAGTTCTTC

j_call: TRBJ1-2
d_call: TRBD1
v_call: TRBV7-6
clone_size: -
cdr3_aa: CASSKIPKERTTGTGLFGYTF
cdr3_nt: TGTGCCAGCAGTAAAATACCAAAAGAAAGAACCACCGGGACAGGGCTTTTTGGCTACACCTTC

j_call: TRBJ1-2
d_call: -
v_call: TRBV28
clone_size: -
cdr3_aa: CASTLMTSNYGYTF
cdr3_nt: TGTGCCAGCACCCTCATGACTAGCAACTATGGCTACACCTTC

j_call: TRBJ2-7
d_call: -
v_call: TRBV27
clone_size: few
cdr3_aa: CASTRLASGVYEQYF
cdr3_nt: TGTGCCAGCACTAGATTAGCCTCCGGGGTATACGAGCAGTACTTC

j_call: TRBJ2-6
d_call: TRBD1
v_call: TRBV9
clone_size: few
cdr3_aa: CASSPKQGAGANVLTF
cdr3_nt: TGTGCCAGCAGCCCAAAACAGGGGGCTGGGGCCAACGTCCTGACTTTC

j_call: TRBJ2-7
d_call: -
v_call: TRBV5-1
clone_size: -
cdr3_aa: CASSLRQAPYEQYF
cdr3_nt: TGCGCCAGCAGCTTGAGACAGGCGCCCTACGAGCAGTACTTC

j_call: TRBJ2-5
d_call: -
v_call: TRBV14
clone_size: -
cdr3_aa: CASSQGTGKETQYF
cdr3_nt: TGTGCCAGCAGCCAAGGGACGGGGAAAGAGACCCAGTACTTC

j_call: TRBJ1-4
d_call: TRBD1
v_call: TRBV7-2
clone_size: -
cdr3_aa: CASSESSTGGRREKLFF
cdr3_nt: TGTGCCAGCAGCGAATCCTCGACAGGGGGCAGGCGTGAAAAACTGTTTTTT

j_call: TRBJ1-4
d_call: -
v_call: TRBV9
clone_size: -
cdr3_aa: CASSVGSSATNEKLFF
cdr3_nt: TGTGCCAGCAGCGTAGGCAGCAGCGCAACTAATGAAAAACTGTTTTTT

j_call: TRBJ2-5
d_call: TRBD1
v_call: TRBV5-6
clone_size: -
cdr3_aa: CASSPQGMWGETQYF
cdr3_nt: TGTGCCAGCAGCCCACAGGGGATGTGGGGAGAGACCCAGTACTTC

j_call: TRBJ2-2
d_call: -
v_call: TRBV9
clone_size: once
cdr3_aa: CASSVSGQGFVGELFF
cdr3_nt: TGTGCCAGCAGCGTCTCGGGGCAGGGGTTCGTCGGGGAGCTGTTTTTT

j_call: TRBJ2-1
d_call: -
v_call: TRBV9
clone_size: -
cdr3_aa: CASSERDNYNEQFF
cdr3_nt: TGTGCCAGCAGCGAACGGGATAACTACAATGAGCAGTTCTTC

j_call: TRBJ1-4
d_call: TRBD1
v_call: TRBV12-5
clone_size: -
cdr3_aa: CASGLVRQGASSNEKLFF
cdr3_nt: TGTGCTAGTGGTTTGGTACGACAGGGGGCCTCGTCTAATGAAAAACTGTTTTTT

j_call: TRBJ1-1
d_call: -
v_call: TRBV29-1
clone_size: -
cdr3_aa: CSAGTTWTEAFF
cdr3_nt: TGCAGCGCCGGGACTACGTGGACTGAAGCTTTCTTT

j_call: TRBJ2-7
d_call: -
v_call: TRBV2
clone_size: -
cdr3_aa: CATLDKGVGEQYF
cdr3_nt: TGTGCCACCTTGGACAAAGGGGTCGGGGAGCAGTACTTC

j_call: TRBJ1-4
d_call: -
v_call: TRBV7-9
clone_size: -
cdr3_aa: CASSYDRSELFF
cdr3_nt: TGTGCCAGCAGCTACGACAGGTCGGAACTGTTTTTT

j_call: TRBJ2-7
d_call: -
v_call: TRBV2
clone_size: -
cdr3_aa: CASSDGQPYYEQYF
cdr3_nt: TGTGCCAGCAGTGACGGACAGCCGTACTACGAGCAGTACTTC

j_call: TRBJ2-7
d_call: -
v_call: TRBV5-6
clone_size: -
cdr3_aa: CASSLNRDNYEQYF
cdr3_nt: TGTGCCAGCAGCTTGAACCGGGACAATTACGAGCAGTACTTC

j_call: TRBJ1-1
d_call: TRBD1
v_call: TRBV7-9
clone_size: -
cdr3_aa: CASSFFGQGATEAFF
cdr3_nt: TGTGCCAGCAGCTTTTTCGGACAGGGGGCGACTGAAGCTTTCTTT

j_call: TRBJ2-1
d_call: -
v_call: TRBV6-5
clone_size: -
cdr3_aa: CASSRLDRFYNEQFF
cdr3_nt: TGTGCCAGCAGCCGCCTTGACAGGTTCTACAATGAGCAGTTCTTC

j_call: TRBJ2-2
d_call: -
v_call: TRBV7-8
clone_size: -
cdr3_aa: CASSYYGNTLGELFF
cdr3_nt: TGTGCCAGCAGCTACTACGGGAACACCCTCGGGGAGCTGTTTTTT

j_call: TRBJ2-2
d_call: -
v_call: TRBV5-1
clone_size: -
cdr3_aa: CASSSSGIYTGELFF
cdr3_nt: TGCGCCAGCAGCTCTTCCGGGATCTACACCGGGGAGCTGTTTTTT

j_call: TRBJ2-7
d_call: TRBD2
v_call: TRBV15
clone_size: -
cdr3_aa: CATSRGSGGYEQYF
cdr3_nt: TGTGCCACCAGCAGAGGCAGCGGGGGATACGAGCAGTACTTC

j_call: TRBJ1-2
d_call: TRBD1
v_call: TRBV10-3
clone_size: -
cdr3_aa: CAISEPTQGAGYGYTF
cdr3_nt: TGTGCCATCAGTGAGCCCACACAGGGGGCAGGATATGGCTACACCTTC

j_call: TRBJ2-3
d_call: TRBD2
v_call: TRBV2
clone_size: -
cdr3_aa: CASSPAGGTDTQYF
cdr3_nt: TGTGCCAGCAGTCCAGCGGGGGGGACAGATACGCAGTATTTT

j_call: TRBJ2-7
d_call: -
v_call: TRBV9
clone_size: few
cdr3_aa: CASNPGAAYEQYF
cdr3_nt: TGTGCCAGCAACCCAGGGGCGGCCTACGAGCAGTACTTC

j_call: TRBJ1-1
d_call: -
v_call: TRBV18
clone_size: -
cdr3_aa: CASSKGTAGTEAFF
cdr3_nt: TGTGCCAGCTCAAAAGGGACCGCGGGGACTGAAGCTTTCTTT

j_call: TRBJ2-1
d_call: TRBD2
v_call: TRBV18
clone_size: -
cdr3_aa: CASSPLGLAGGEQFF
cdr3_nt: TGTGCCAGCTCACCACTGGGACTAGCGGGTGGTGAGCAGTTCTTC

j_call: TRBJ1-2
d_call: TRBD1
v_call: TRBV12-5
clone_size: -
cdr3_aa: CASGPGTGGAGGYTF
cdr3_nt: TGTGCTAGTGGTCCAGGGACAGGGGGCGCGGGTGGCTACACCTTC

j_call: TRBJ1-2
d_call: TRBD1
v_call: TRBV19
clone_size: -
cdr3_aa: CASHRGDYGYTF
cdr3_nt: TGTGCCAGCCACAGGGGGGACTATGGCTACACCTTC

j_call: TRBJ1-2
d_call: -
v_call: TRBV4-3
clone_size: -
cdr3_aa: CASSQVGSGGYTF
cdr3_nt: TGCGCCAGCAGCCAGGTGGGTAGCGGTGGCTACACCTTC

j_call: TRBJ2-7
d_call: -
v_call: TRBV9
clone_size: -
cdr3_aa: CASSVGQGTWEQYF
cdr3_nt: TGTGCCAGCAGCGTAGGGCAGGGGACGTGGGAGCAGTACTTC

j_call: TRBJ1-1
d_call: -
v_call: TRBV7-2
clone_size: -
cdr3_aa: CASSLSWRENTEAFF
cdr3_nt: TGTGCCAGCAGCTTAAGTTGGCGGGAGAACACTGAAGCTTTCTTT

j_call: TRBJ1-2
d_call: TRBD1
v_call: TRBV7-2
clone_size: -
cdr3_aa: CASGPRDSPNYGYTF
cdr3_nt: TGTGCCAGCGGACCCAGGGACAGCCCTAACTATGGCTACACCTTC

j_call: TRBJ1-2
d_call: TRBD1
v_call: TRBV7-9
clone_size: -
cdr3_aa: CASSFRTGLGYTF
cdr3_nt: TGTGCCAGCAGCTTTCGGACAGGGCTGGGCTACACCTTC

j_call: TRBJ1-2
d_call: -
v_call: TRBV15
clone_size: -
cdr3_aa: CATSRDRGWAPYF
cdr3_nt: TGTGCCACCAGCAGAGATCGAGGGTGGGCCCCGTACTTC

j_call: TRBJ2-1
d_call: -
v_call: TRBV18
clone_size: -
cdr3_aa: CASSPRDIIDEQFF
cdr3_nt: TGTGCCAGCTCACCACGGGACATTATCGATGAGCAGTTCTTC

j_call: TRBJ2-1
d_call: -
v_call: TRBV5-1
clone_size: once
cdr3_aa: CASSQGLQENEQFF
cdr3_nt: TGCGCCAGCAGCCAGGGTCTCCAAGAAAATGAGCAGTTCTTC

j_call: TRBJ2-5
d_call: -
v_call: TRBV5-1
clone_size: -
cdr3_aa: CASSLGNRVRETQYF
cdr3_nt: TGCGCCAGCAGCTTGGGGAACAGGGTACGCGAGACCCAGTACTTC

j_call: TRBJ1-1
d_call: -
v_call: TRBV27
clone_size: -
cdr3_aa: CASGQREAFF
cdr3_nt: TGTGCCAGCGGGCAGCGGGAAGCTTTCTTT

j_call: TRBJ2-7
d_call: -
v_call: TRBV7-6
clone_size: -
cdr3_aa: CASSLVVGEVTEQYF
cdr3_nt: TGTGCCAGCAGCTTAGTGGTGGGAGAGGTTACCGAGCAGTACTTC

j_call: TRBJ2-1
d_call: TRBD2
v_call: TRBV4-1
clone_size: once
cdr3_aa: CASSQDPAGSYNEQFF
cdr3_nt: TGCGCCAGCAGCCAAGATCCAGCGGGGAGCTACAATGAGCAGTTCTTC

j_call: TRBJ2-7
d_call: TRBD1
v_call: TRBV18
clone_size: -
cdr3_aa: CASSPGQGRYEQYF
cdr3_nt: TGTGCCAGCTCACCGGGACAGGGGAGGTACGAGCAGTACTTC

j_call: TRBJ2-1
d_call: -
v_call: TRBV14
clone_size: -
cdr3_aa: CASSLRISYNEQFF
cdr3_nt: TGTGCCAGCAGTCTGAGGATTTCCTACAATGAGCAGTTCTTC

j_call: TRBJ1-1
d_call: -
v_call: TRBV11-1
clone_size: -
cdr3_aa: CASSLALGRGFTEAFF
cdr3_nt: TGTGCCAGCAGCTTAGCGTTGGGCAGGGGATTCACTGAAGCTTTCTTT